The clone carrying this TCR beta chain was found a few times. The data belong to a study of blood T cell repertoires in COVID-19. Turning to the study itself: Sources were T cells, B-cell-depleted T cells, or PBMCs; the material itself was cDNA or gDNA.

TCRdb's copy holds only in-frame clones and misses some; the assay was immunoSEQ multiplex PCR. The data show hundreds of thousands of clones, around nine tenths seen once. The sequence derives from a woman in her 40s who had recovered from COVID-19. The specimen sequenced was PBMCs or T cells enriched from blood (not recorded which).

The CDR3: CASSRGTFSYNEQFF. CDR3 DNA sequence: TGTGCCAGCAGCCGAGGGACTTTCTCCTACAATGAGCAGTTCTTC. This rearrangement joins TRBV3-1 (or the pseudogene TRBV3-2) to TRBJ2-1, with D possibly being TRBD2 (6 bases). Trimming removed 4 bases from V and 0 bases from J, with 10 bases in between. The CDR3 has 15 amino acids. CDR1 LGHDT and CDR2 YNNKEL come from the germline V gene (reference sequence).